This T cell receptor beta chain was captured in a study of CD8+ T cells in alopecia areata listed by TCRdb under 2018. Concerning the study at large: The treated patients took part in an open-label pilot trial in which moderate-to-severe alopecia areata was treated with oral tofacitinib at 5 to 10 mg twice daily. Tofacitinib was administered for 6 to 18 months, and 6 months of follow-up off drug were then conducted to assess delayed response and recurrence. For the treated patients, the SALT score, which quantifies what percentage of scalp surface area is affected, served as the measure of disease severity. In both human patients and the C3H/HeJ mouse model, the study applied high-throughput TCRbeta sequencing to look at T cell clonal expansion in alopecia areata. On the human side, TCRbeta sequencing was run on scalp tissue and on sorted CD4+ and CD8+ peripheral blood T cells from healthy controls and from alopecia areata patients with either patchy or totalis/universalis disease. Patients on tofacitinib were biopsied at baseline and after 4 and 24 weeks of treatment, and several of the patients also had a later scalp biopsy. Clonality in the scalp was compared among normal scalp (n=4), patchy alopecia areata scalp (n=8), and alopecia totalis/universalis scalp (n=8). The RNA source kit depended on sample type: the PAXgene miRNA kit for fixed scalp, the miRNeasy kit for PBMCs, and the RNeasy kit for mouse skin. immunoSEQ multiplex PCR using 35 Vbeta forward primers and 13 Jbeta reverse primers was used to amplify TCRbeta CDR3 regions.

Trimming leaves V shorter by 4 bases and J shorter by 4 bases, with the junction holding 5 bases beyond the gene matches. CDR1 and CDR2 (KGHSH, LQKENI) derive from the germline V gene. CDR3 length: 14 amino acids, cysteine to phenylalanine. The only DNA kept is the CDR3, 42 bases in frame from the first base. Regarding this clone: The specificity of this receptor is unknown. Nothing much larger sits one base from this clone, and base qualities are not available.

Beyond this particular receptor, the publication reports: Compared with normal scalp, lesional scalp, particularly in alopecia totalis/universalis, had higher clonality and more expanded CD8+ clones, which suggests antigenic drive. Compared with mice, TCR sequences shared between patients were less clear, possibly partly because of HLA diversity across the patient population. Scalp TCR repertoire analysis is complicated because resident alphabeta T cells in normal human skin are also sequenced, whereas mouse skin is dominated by gammadelta T cells. Many expanded lesional clones persisted in scalp and blood during tofacitinib treatment, which may partly explain relapse after stopping treatment. Because the treated cohort was small and had only one nonresponder, larger studies are needed to examine links between baseline CD8+ expansion and response. Scalp clonality and the number of expanded CD8+ clones among the top 100 scalp clones were significantly decreased by tofacitinib.

Libraries were prepared through the immunoSEQ multiplex PCR assay. RNA was extracted from all samples and reverse transcribed into cDNA, which served as template for TCR sequencing. SuperScript III was used to make first-strand cDNA, primed with a 2:1 mix of oligo-dT and random hexamers. A synthetic immune receptor repertoire was used to gauge amplification bias, and whatever bias remained was removed computationally. In the source study's methods: Raw reads were preprocessed for error removal, and CDR3 was defined according to IMGT conventions as running from the conserved cysteine to phenylalanine. Clonality was computed as 1 minus the Shannon entropy, with the entropy normalized by log2 of the number of productive unique TCRs. Scalp TCRbeta sequences were cross-referenced with sorted blood CD4 and CD8 repertoires so that the CD4 or CD8 identity of scalp clones could be inferred. TCRdb stores this immuneACCESS table with in-frame sequences only. Part of the clones is absent; in the studies checked, under half of the shortfall reflects unresolved V genes, and no reason is known for the rest. D and trimming were read from the DNA, whereas the V and J calls and clone size are those reported in that table. In all, the sample holds over 150,000 clones, and 50% to 65% of those were seen once. About 14% of the sample comes from the top ten.

Taken with the paper, the label for time point translates to: less than 30 weeks on oral tofacitinib. This sample's treatment or condition label indicates: oral pan-JAK inhibitor, 5-10 mg twice daily. From alopecia areata patients, peripheral blood was collected along with lesional scalp punch biopsies. PBMCs were isolated by density centrifugation and stained for CD3, CD4 and CD8, and CD4+ and CD8+ T cells were sorted on a FACSAria. The sample in question was CD4+ T cells sorted from blood, obtained at week 24, from a patient treated with tofacitinib. The chain is assembled from TRBV18 and TRBJ1-2, with 8 bases aligning to TRBD1. The TCR sequence derives from a human donor with alopecia areata. The sequence in DNA is TGTGCCAGCTCACTAGGGACAGGCTCCTATGGCTACACCTTC. It codes for CASSLGTGSYGYTF. Extended through the reference TRBV18 and TRBJ1-2 proteins, this CDR3 yields the full variable domain: NAGVMQNPRHLVRRRGQEARLRCSPMKGHSHVYWYRQLPEEGLKFMVYLQKENIIDESGMPKERFSAEFPKEGPSILRIQQVVRGDSAAYFCASSLGTGSYGYTFGSGTRLTVV.